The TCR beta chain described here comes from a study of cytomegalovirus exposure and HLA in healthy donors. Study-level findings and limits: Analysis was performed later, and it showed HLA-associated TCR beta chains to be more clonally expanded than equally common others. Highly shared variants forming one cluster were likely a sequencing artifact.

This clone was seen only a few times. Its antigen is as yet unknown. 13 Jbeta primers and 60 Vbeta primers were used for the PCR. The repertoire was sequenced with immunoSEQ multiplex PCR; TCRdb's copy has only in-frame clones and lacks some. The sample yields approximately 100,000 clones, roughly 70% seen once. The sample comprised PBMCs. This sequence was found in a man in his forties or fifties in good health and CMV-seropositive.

Written as DNA, the CDR3 is TGCGCCAGCAGCCAGGAGGGCAGCGGGAGTGGTGAGCAGTACGTC. Translated: CASSQEGSGSGEQYV. This chain connects TRBV4-1 to TRBJ2-7; 8 nucleotides match TRBD2. J was trimmed by 7 bases and V by 3 bases; bases with no gene match: 11. The CDR3 runs 15 residues. Germline values: CDR1 MGHRA, CDR2 YSYEKL.